These 31 T cell receptor beta chains originate from one sample sequenced in a study of T cells in Graves' hyperthyroidism and ophthalmopathy. The investigators amplified TCR beta CDR3 regions from RNA transcripts. During a first-round RT-PCR of the TCR CDR3, the HTBI primer set was used. TCRdb re-derived calls from the multiplex PCR reads in MiXCR, one entry per CDR3 protein. The sample records more than 500,000 distinct CDR3 sequences, under 60% being singletons. Sequenced input: peripheral blood or thyroid tissue (not recorded which). These receptors all come from an adult woman with Graves' disease, either hyperthyroidism or ophthalmopathy (not recorded which).

A word on this clonotype: Since a much larger clone is just one base distant, this may be a read error. This rearrangement joins TRBV20-1 to TRBJ2-7; no reliable D call. Germline CDR1 reads DFQATT; CDR2 reads SNEGSKA (reference sequence). CDR3 size: 13 residues. The CDR3 DNA follows: TGCAGTGCCTCGACCACCGGGTTCTACGAGCGGTACTTC. This codes for CSASTTGFYERYF.

The chain couples TRBV14 to TRBJ2-7, with TRBD2 matching 11 bases. The junction had 7 bases not matched to a gene; V was cut back by 1 base and J by 2 bases. The germline V gene encodes CDR1 SGHDN and CDR2 FVKESK. The CDR3 is 17 amino acids. The CDR3 reads CASSQGSGTSGTYEQYF. The CDR3 DNA reads as TGTGCCAGCAGCCAAGGATCGGGGACTAGCGGAACCTACGAGCAGTACTTC.

The rearrangement joins TRBV29-1 to TRBJ2-7; D unclear. This CDR3 spans 12 amino acids. Germline CDR1 and CDR2: SQVTM and ANQGSEA. Trimming removed 0 bases at V and 2 bases at J, with 5 bases between. The chain's CDR3 is CSVEDETYEQYF. The DNA of the CDR3 is TGCAGCGTTGAAGATGAGACCTACGAGCAGTACTTC.

This clonotype has a single count. The J gene is TRBJ2-5, the V gene TRBV7-3; D remains ambiguous. Trimming took off 1 base at V and 1 base at J, with 7 bases between the two ends. The CDR3 loop spans 14 amino acids. From germline, CDR1 is SGHTA and CDR2 FQGTGA. In DNA form, the CDR3 reads TGTGCCAGCAGCTTAAGTACCGTCCAAGAGACCCAGTACTTC. This translates into CASSLSTVQETQYF.

This clonotype came up many times. The chain combines TRBV6-1 with TRBJ1-1; tentatively, D is TRBD1 (5 bases). Germline-derived CDR1 and CDR2 are MNHNS and SASEGT. The CDR3 sequence is 14 residues long. Trimming stripped 3 bases from V and 3 bases from J, with 11 bases between. DNA for the CDR3: TGTGCCAGCAGTGAGCGTGGGGCCGACACTGAAGCTTTCTTT. Its protein product is CASSERGADTEAFF.

This clonotype has a handful of counts. J is TRBJ2-7 and V is TRBV7-2, with D perhaps TRBD2 (6 bases). The germline CDR1 and CDR2 sequences are SGHTA and FQGNSA. V was trimmed by 7 bases and J by 2 bases, leaving 18 bases between them. This CDR3 spans 15 amino acids. CDR3 bases: TGTGCCAGCAAACCTTGGGCGGGACCTACCTACGAGCAGTACTTC. This translates into CASKPWAGPTYEQYF.

With regard to this clonotype: Possible read error: a much larger clone is one base away. V and J are TRBV10-3 and TRBJ2-7; weak D call: TRBD2 (5 bases). The CDR3 runs 13 residues. Between the trimmed V and J ends, which lost 5 bases and 2 bases, there was a span of 10 bases. CDR1 and CDR2 from the germline V gene are ENHRY and SYGVKD. CDR3 nucleotide sequence: TGTGCCATCAGTTACGGGAAAACCTACGAGCAGTACTTC. It codes for CAISYGKTYEQYF.

The V call is TRBV6-1, the J call TRBJ2-2; D uncertain. The V and J ends lost 0 bases and 6 bases respectively, with 2 bases between them. The CDR3 sequence is 12 residues long. CDR1 and CDR2 from the germline V gene are MNHNS and SASEGT. This chain's CDR3 is CASSEAPGELFF. The CDR3 DNA reads TGTGCCAGCAGTGAAGCACCCGGGGAGCTGTTTTTT.

This clonotype occurred many times. This chain uses TRBV5-1 with TRBJ2-5, with TRBD2 identical over 8 bases. CDR3 size: 15 residues. Germline loops: CDR1 SGHRS, CDR2 YFSETQ. Germline trimming cut 2 bases from V and 3 bases from J; bases unmatched to any gene: 6. As DNA, the CDR3 is TGCGCCAGCAGCTTCGGGAGGGGCAATAAAGAGACCCAGTACTTC. Translated, it gives CASSFGRGNKETQYF. The whole variable domain, remainder taken from reference TRBV5-1 and TRBJ2-5, is KAGVTQTPRYLIKTRGQQVTLSCSPISGHRSVSWYQQTPGQGLQFLFEYFSETQRNKGNFPGRFSGRQFSNSRSEMNVSTLELGDSALYLCASSFGRGNKETQYFGPGTRLLVL.

The rearrangement joins TRBV5-1 to TRBJ2-7, with 7 bases aligning to TRBD2. This CDR3 is 18 amino acids long. Trimming took 4 bases from V and 3 from J; bases not matched to a gene: 19. Germline V gives CDR1 SGHRS, CDR2 YFSETQ. DNA of the CDR3: TGCGCCAGCAGCCAAAAAGCCCCATGGGGGGGGGGAATCTACGAGCAGTACTTC. Encoded protein: CASSQKAPWGGGIYEQYF.

This chain connects TRBV29-1 to TRBJ1-1; D is undetermined. Germline V CDR1 and CDR2: SQVTM, ANQGSEA. The ends were cut back, 8 bases at V and 0 bases at J, with 13 bases in the middle. The CDR3 spans 13 residues. CDR3 nucleotides: TGCAGCAGTGAGGACGGCATGAACACTGAAGCTTTCTTT. Translation: CSSEDGMNTEAFF.

This clonotype was counted at least ten times. This chain connects TRBV30 to TRBJ2-7; 7 bases map to TRBD1. After removal of 0 bases from V and 8 bases from J, the junction contained 7 bases not matched to a gene. Germline lookup yields CDR1 GTSNPN and CDR2 SVGIG (reference sequence). CDR3 length: 13 amino acids. CDR3 amino acids: CAWSVDRDSKQYF. The DNA of the CDR3 is TGTGCCTGGAGTGTAGATCGGGACAGTAAGCAGTACTTC.

This rearrangement joins TRBV12-3 or TRBV12-4 to TRBJ2-5; TRBD2 agrees at 9 bases. V dropped 5 bases and J dropped 5; count of bases not matched to a gene: 15. CDR3 size: 17 residues. Here the CDR3 reads CASSPGVAGAPGETQYF. The CDR3 coding sequence is TGTGCCAGCAGTCCCGGGGTAGCGGGAGCCCCGGGGGAGACCCAGTACTTC.

The chain employs TRBV10-3 and TRBJ2-7; D unclear. The V end lost 0 bases, the J end lost 8 bases, and 14 bases lay between the germline ends. The CDR3 is 14 amino acids. Germline V lookup: CDR1 ENHRY, CDR2 SYGVKD. The CDR3 sequence: CAISESLGRDKQYF. Written as DNA, the CDR3 is TGTGCCATCAGTGAGTCTTTAGGGCGCGATAAGCAGTACTTC.

The chain is built from TRBV10-3 and TRBJ2-2; 8 nucleotides line up with TRBD1. Per the germline V gene, CDR1 is ENHRY and CDR2 is SYGVKD. V was pared by 7 bases and J by 6 bases, with 10 bases of the junction left unmatched. The CDR3 is made up of 15 amino acids. CDR3 bases: TGTGCCATCAAAGAAGGACAGGGCCTCTCCGGGGAGCTGTTTTTT. Translation gives CAIKEGQGLSGELFF.

The chain combines TRBV10-3 with TRBJ2-1; D gene unclear. Germline-derived CDR1 and CDR2 are ENHRY and SYGVKD. The CDR3 runs 15 residues. V lost 0 bases, J lost 6 bases, and 12 bases lay in between. CDR3 in DNA: TGTGCCATCAGTGAGTCTTCTAGACTGGGCAATGAGCAGTTCTTC. Amino acids: CAISESSRLGNEQFF.

At least ten counts were recorded for this clonotype. The chain has TRBV10-3 and TRBJ2-7; 10 bases map to TRBD1. The CDR3 is 14 amino acids. The germline CDR1 and CDR2 sequences are ENHRY and SYGVKD. V trimming: 5 bases; J trimming: 0 bases; junction bases outside the gene matches: 1. The CDR3 DNA reads TGTGCCATCAGTAGGACAGGGGGCTCCTACGAGCAGTACTTC. This codes for CAISRTGGSYEQYF.

This clonotype was picked up many times. The chain joins TRBV6-1 to TRBJ2-5; D unclear. Trimming removed 5 bases at V and 7 bases at J, with 8 bases between. The length of the CDR3 is 11 residues. Germline V CDR1 and CDR2: MNHNS, SASEGT. Here the CDR3 reads CASSSSWTQYF. The CDR3 bases are TGTGCCAGCAGTTCCTCCTGGACCCAGTACTTC.

Many counts were recorded for this clonotype. This rearrangement joins TRBV3-1 to TRBJ1-1; D is unresolved. CDR3 length: 12 amino acids. Between the trimmed V and J ends, which lost 3 bases and 10 bases, there was a span of 12 bases. Germline assignment: CDR1 LGHDT and CDR2 YNNKEL (reference sequence). The CDR3 loop is CASSHSMEIAFF. In nucleotides, the CDR3 is TGTGCCAGCAGCCATTCCATGGAAATAGCTTTCTTT.

Only a few counts were recorded for this clonotype. The V call is TRBV12-3 or TRBV12-4, the J call TRBJ1-5; 7 nucleotides align to TRBD1. Unmatched junction bases numbered 5, after V lost 2 bases and J lost 4 bases. There are 15 residues in the CDR3. The CDR3 loop is CASSLRQGSNQPQHF. The CDR3, as DNA: TGTGCCAGCAGTTTAAGACAGGGCAGTAATCAGCCCCAGCATTTT.

The J gene is TRBJ1-5, the V gene TRBV15; 9 bases are shared with TRBD1. This CDR3 has 15 residues. Germline CDR1 is LNHNV and CDR2 is YYDKDF (reference sequence). V gave up 3 bases and J gave up 5 bases; unmatched junction bases: 5. The CDR3: CATSSMGQGDQPQHF. In DNA form, the CDR3 reads TGTGCCACCAGCAGTATGGGACAGGGCGATCAGCCCCAGCATTTT.

This clonotype was seen many times. The rearrangement uses TRBV6-6 and TRBJ2-7; 7 bases are a match to TRBD1. J gave up 2 bases and V 2 bases, and 3 bases lay outside the gene matches. This CDR3 comprises 14 residues. Germline lookup yields CDR1 MNHNY and CDR2 SVGAGI (reference sequence). As DNA, the CDR3 is TGTGCCAGCAGTTACCGGGACAGTACCTACGAGCAGTACTTC. Translation: CASSYRDSTYEQYF.

Many counts were recorded for this clonotype. The chain combines TRBV6-6 with TRBJ2-7, with D perhaps matching TRBD1 (6 bases). Between the trimmed V and J ends, which lost 4 bases and 2 bases, there was a span of 15 bases. The CDR3 loop spans 15 amino acids. Germline V gives CDR1 MNHNY, CDR2 SVGAGI (reference sequence). CDR3 residues: CASSFYGQSPYEQYF. CDR3 bases: TGTGCCAGCAGTTTCTATGGACAGAGTCCCTACGAGCAGTACTTC.

This clonotype was observed many times. The rearrangement links TRBV20-1 to TRBJ2-7; D uncertain. V shed 4 bases and J shed 3 bases, with 7 bases lying between them. The CDR3 is made up of 11 amino acids. Germline lookup yields CDR1 DFQATT and CDR2 SNEGSKA (reference sequence). The CDR3 region is CSAKLIYEQYF. The DNA of the CDR3 is TGCAGTGCTAAACTCATCTACGAGCAGTACTTC.

This clonotype was seen ten or more times. The chain couples TRBV2 to TRBJ2-5; no firm D call. The V end lost 8 bases, the J end lost 1 base, and 17 bases lay between the germline ends. The V gene's germline CDR1 is SNHLY and CDR2 FYNNEI. CDR3 length: 15 residues. CDR3 nucleotides: TGTGCCAGCCGTAACGAAGACATTCTCCAAGAGACCCAGTACTTC. This codes for CASRNEDILQETQYF.

V usage is TRBV24-1 and J usage is TRBJ2-5; 8 positions match TRBD2. Trimming cost V 9 bases and J 2 bases; bases outside gene matches: 4. Looked up from germline, CDR1 is KGHDR and CDR2 is SFDVKD. This CDR3 spans 13 amino acids. The CDR3 coding sequence is TGTGCCACCGGGATAGCGGGACAAGAGACCCAGTACTTC. This sequence encodes CATGIAGQETQYF.

This clonotype occurred a few times. This chain uses TRBV20-1 with TRBJ2-5; the D is unclear. The length of the CDR3 is 13 residues. V was clipped by 4 bases and J by 5 bases, with 14 bases between them. Germline values: CDR1 DFQATT, CDR2 SNEGSKA (reference sequence). CDR3 sequence: CSATTPQAETQYF. In DNA, the CDR3 is TGCAGTGCTACGACTCCTCAGGCCGAGACCCAGTACTTC.

This clonotype showed up many times. The chain employs TRBV6-1 and TRBJ2-7; TRBD2 agrees at 10 bases. Germline values: CDR1 MNHNS, CDR2 SASEGT. The CDR3 totals 14 residues. Germline trimming cut 6 bases from V and 7 bases from J; bases unmatched to any gene: 9. CDR3 residues: CASRLAGPRGEQYF. CDR3 in DNA: TGTGCCAGCAGACTAGCGGGGCCCAGGGGGGAGCAGTACTTC.

The V call is TRBV25-1, the J call TRBJ1-6; 10 nucleotides match TRBD1. CDR3 size: 14 residues. V dropped 4 bases and J dropped 9; count of bases not matched to a gene: 3. Germline V gives CDR1 MGHDK, CDR2 SYGVNS. CDR3 DNA: TGTGCCAGCAGTGGGACAGGGGGTAGTTCACCCCTCCACTTT. This encodes CASSGTGGSSPLHF.

This clonotype was counted ten times or more. This sequence joins TRBV9 and TRBJ1-4; possibly TRBD1 for D (5 bases). The length of the CDR3 is 14 residues. V was shortened by 3 bases and J by 7 bases, with 13 bases between the two germline ends. Germline V CDR1 and CDR2: SGDLS, YYNGEE. The CDR3 region has the DNA TGTGCCAGCAGCGGCTTATACGGGGGTGAAAAACTGTTTTTT. Translating it yields CASSGLYGGEKLFF.

The chain links TRBV7-9 to TRBJ1-1; D remains ambiguous. The CDR3 contains 16 residues. CDR1 and CDR2 (germline): SEHNR, FQNEAQ (reference sequence). V lost 5 bases and J lost 0, with 16 bases in between. CDR3 protein: CASSRWEGLMNTEAFF. CDR3 DNA: TGTGCCAGCAGCCGATGGGAGGGCCTCATGAACACTGAAGCTTTCTTT.